This is a list of T cell receptor beta chains from one sample in a study of blood T cell repertoires in COVID-19. Sequencing used immunoSEQ multiplex PCR; TCRdb keeps in-frame clones, though not all of them. In the table there are more than 65,000 clones, approximately 88% of which are singletons. Sequencing used peripheral blood. The origin of the receptors is a woman older than 75 with active or convalescent COVID-19. CDR3s include the opening cysteine and the closing phenylalanine or tryptophan. D genes are given only for firm matches. Rows may omit the clone size; those that give it use once, few, many or a size class.

clone_size: NA
d_call: NA
v_call: TRBV7-8
j_call: TRBJ2-1
cdr3_nt: TGTGCCAGCAGCCCCAGGGTAAGGAATGAGCAGTTCTTC
cdr3_aa: CASSPRVRNEQFF

clone_size: NA
d_call: NA
v_call: TRBV12-1
j_call: TRBJ2-3
cdr3_nt: TGTGCCAGCAGCCTCCGGACTCGCACAGATACGCAGTATTTT
cdr3_aa: CASSLRTRTDTQYF

clone_size: NA
d_call: NA
v_call: TRBV12-3/TRBV12-4
j_call: TRBJ1-2
cdr3_nt: TGTGCCAGCAGTTTAAGGGGTGGCTACACCTTC
cdr3_aa: CASSLRGGYTF

clone_size: NA
d_call: TRBD1
v_call: TRBV25-1
j_call: TRBJ2-2
cdr3_nt: TGTGCCAGCAGTGCCGGGACAGGAGACACCGGGGAGCTGTTTTTT
cdr3_aa: CASSAGTGDTGELFF

clone_size: few
d_call: NA
v_call: TRBV18
j_call: TRBJ2-2
cdr3_nt: TGTGCCAGCTCACCGTTAGCACAGGCTAACACCGGGGAGCTGTTTTTT
cdr3_aa: CASSPLAQANTGELFF

clone_size: NA
d_call: NA
v_call: TRBV3-1/TRBV3-2
j_call: TRBJ1-3
cdr3_nt: TGTGCCAGCAGCCAGGGTCGGGAAGCGGGAAACACCATATATTTT
cdr3_aa: CASSQGREAGNTIYF

clone_size: medium-sized
d_call: TRBD2
v_call: TRBV5-1
j_call: TRBJ2-1
cdr3_nt: TGCGCCAGCAGCCCACCGACTAGCGGGGGCCCTGAGCAGTTCTTC
cdr3_aa: CASSPPTSGGPEQFF

clone_size: NA
d_call: NA
v_call: TRBV18
j_call: TRBJ1-2
cdr3_nt: TGTGCCAGCTCACCACCCGGGGGTGGCTACACCTTC
cdr3_aa: CASSPPGGGYTF

clone_size: NA
d_call: TRBD1
v_call: TRBV6-5
j_call: TRBJ1-5
cdr3_nt: TGTGCCAGCAGACTGACAGGGACTGGCAATCAGCCCCAGCATTTT
cdr3_aa: CASRLTGTGNQPQHF

clone_size: NA
d_call: TRBD1
v_call: TRBV7-7
j_call: TRBJ2-1
cdr3_nt: TGTGCTAGCAGCTTAGCCCCGGGACAGGGGAATGAGCAGTTCTTC
cdr3_aa: CASSLAPGQGNEQFF

clone_size: once
d_call: TRBD2
v_call: TRBV7-3
j_call: TRBJ2-1
cdr3_nt: TGTGCCAGCAGCCTCACGGGGGGAGCGGGGGCCCTGAATGAGCAGTTCTTC
cdr3_aa: CASSLTGGAGALNEQFF

clone_size: NA
d_call: NA
v_call: TRBV5-5
j_call: TRBJ2-2
cdr3_nt: TGTGCCAGCAGCTCGAGTTTGGGGAAGGGGACCGGGGAGCTGTTTTTT
cdr3_aa: CASSSSLGKGTGELFF

clone_size: NA
d_call: NA
v_call: TRBV7-2
j_call: TRBJ2-7
cdr3_nt: TGTGCCAGCAGCTTAGCCCGAGAGACCTACGAGCAGTACTTC
cdr3_aa: CASSLARETYEQYF

clone_size: NA
d_call: NA
v_call: TRBV6-2/TRBV6-3
j_call: TRBJ2-7
cdr3_nt: TGTGCCAGCAGTTTGGTCTCCGGGTACGAGCAGTACTTC
cdr3_aa: CASSLVSGYEQYF

clone_size: NA
d_call: TRBD1
v_call: TRBV27
j_call: TRBJ1-4
cdr3_nt: TGTGCCAGCAGTTTATACCGGGACAGGGGTGAAAAACTGTTTTTT
cdr3_aa: CASSLYRDRGEKLFF

clone_size: NA
d_call: NA
v_call: TRBV18
j_call: TRBJ2-7
cdr3_nt: TGTGCCAGCCAACCCCGGACTGGTTCCTACGAGCAGTACTTC
cdr3_aa: CASQPRTGSYEQYF

clone_size: NA
d_call: TRBD2
v_call: TRBV6-2/TRBV6-3
j_call: TRBJ2-7
cdr3_nt: TGTGCCAGCAGCCGCAACATAGCGGGATTAGACGAGCAGTACTTC
cdr3_aa: CASSRNIAGLDEQYF

clone_size: few
d_call: TRBD1
v_call: TRBV7-9
j_call: TRBJ1-2
cdr3_nt: TGTGCCAGCAGCTTAGCGAGGGGGCGGCGATCTAACTATGGCTACACCTTC
cdr3_aa: CASSLARGRRSNYGYTF

clone_size: NA
d_call: TRBD2
v_call: TRBV5-4
j_call: TRBJ2-1
cdr3_nt: TGTGCCAGCAGCTTGGCGGGAGGGGGCTCCTACAATGAGCAGTTCTTC
cdr3_aa: CASSLAGGGSYNEQFF

clone_size: NA
d_call: NA
v_call: TRBV24-1
j_call: TRBJ2-4
cdr3_nt: TGTGCCACCAGTGATGGTACAGGGTCCAAAAACATTCAGTACTTC
cdr3_aa: CATSDGTGSKNIQYF

clone_size: NA
d_call: NA
v_call: TRBV28
j_call: TRBJ2-7
cdr3_nt: TGTGCCAGCAGTTTAGGCGGGACTCCGATCTACGAGCAGTACTTC
cdr3_aa: CASSLGGTPIYEQYF

clone_size: NA
d_call: NA
v_call: TRBV19
j_call: TRBJ2-7
cdr3_nt: TGTGCCAGTAGTATAACCAGGTATCCTTCCTACGAGCAGTACTTC
cdr3_aa: CASSITRYPSYEQYF

clone_size: once
d_call: NA
v_call: TRBV30
j_call: TRBJ1-3
cdr3_nt: TGTGCCTGGAGTGTCGACCCTACAGGGCTATCTGGAAACACCATATATTTT
cdr3_aa: CAWSVDPTGLSGNTIYF

clone_size: NA
d_call: NA
v_call: TRBV7-9
j_call: TRBJ2-7
cdr3_nt: TGTGCCAGCAGCCCGTCTGGGGGCAGGGTGGGCAGGGAGCAGTACTTC
cdr3_aa: CASSPSGGRVGREQYF

clone_size: NA
d_call: TRBD1
v_call: TRBV5-1
j_call: TRBJ1-4
cdr3_nt: TGCGCCAGCAGCTTCGGACAGGGGAGAAATGAAAAACTGTTTTTT
cdr3_aa: CASSFGQGRNEKLFF

clone_size: NA
d_call: TRBD1
v_call: TRBV4-1
j_call: TRBJ2-1
cdr3_nt: TGCGCCAGCAGCCCGACAGGGTTTAGGAATGAGCAGTTCTTC
cdr3_aa: CASSPTGFRNEQFF

clone_size: NA
d_call: NA
v_call: TRBV6-5
j_call: TRBJ2-3
cdr3_nt: TGTGCCAGCAGTTACCCGGGCACAGATACGCAGTATTTT
cdr3_aa: CASSYPGTDTQYF

clone_size: NA
d_call: NA
v_call: TRBV6-5
j_call: TRBJ2-6
cdr3_nt: TGTGCCAGCAGCGGAGTGCGGGCTGGGGCCAACGTCCTGACTTTC
cdr3_aa: CASSGVRAGANVLTF

clone_size: NA
d_call: TRBD1
v_call: TRBV7-2
j_call: TRBJ1-2
cdr3_nt: TGTGCCAGCAGCCGGGGACAGCGTTTTTCCTCCTATGGCTACACCTTC
cdr3_aa: CASSRGQRFSSYGYTF

clone_size: NA
d_call: NA
v_call: TRBV9
j_call: TRBJ2-5
cdr3_nt: TGTGCCAGCAGCGTAGAAGAAGCGGAGACCCAGTACTTC
cdr3_aa: CASSVEEAETQYF

clone_size: NA
d_call: TRBD1
v_call: TRBV6-5
j_call: TRBJ1-6
cdr3_nt: TGTGCCAGCAGTTCCGGACAGGGGATATTCACCCTCCACTTT
cdr3_aa: CASSSGQGIFTLHF

clone_size: NA
d_call: TRBD1
v_call: TRBV30
j_call: TRBJ2-2
cdr3_nt: TGTGCCTGGGACCAGGGACAGGGGGCGGGCGGGGAGCTGTTTTTT
cdr3_aa: CAWDQGQGAGGELFF

clone_size: once
d_call: TRBD1
v_call: TRBV12-3/TRBV12-4
j_call: TRBJ2-7
cdr3_nt: TGTGCCAGCAGTGGACAGGGTTCAAACGAGCAGTACTTC
cdr3_aa: CASSGQGSNEQYF

clone_size: NA
d_call: NA
v_call: TRBV7-6
j_call: TRBJ2-5
cdr3_nt: TGTGCCAGCAGCTTGACCGGGACAAGGGGAGAGACCCAGTACTTC
cdr3_aa: CASSLTGTRGETQYF

clone_size: once
d_call: NA
v_call: TRBV24-1
j_call: TRBJ2-3
cdr3_nt: TGTGCCACCAGTGCGGAGGGGAGAAGCACAGATACGCAGTATTTT
cdr3_aa: CATSAEGRSTDTQYF

clone_size: NA
d_call: NA
v_call: TRBV3-1/TRBV3-2
j_call: TRBJ1-5
cdr3_nt: TGTGCCAGCAGCCAAGATGTGCGGGGGACACAGCCCCAGCATTTT
cdr3_aa: CASSQDVRGTQPQHF

clone_size: NA
d_call: TRBD1
v_call: TRBV29-1
j_call: TRBJ2-1
cdr3_nt: TGCAGCATCCCACGGGGACAGAGCTCCTACAATGAGCAGTTCTTC
cdr3_aa: CSIPRGQSSYNEQFF

clone_size: NA
d_call: TRBD2
v_call: TRBV11-2
j_call: TRBJ2-2
cdr3_nt: TGTGCCAGCAGGGTAGCGGGGGGCTCCCCAACCGGGGAGCTGTTTTTT
cdr3_aa: CASRVAGGSPTGELFF

clone_size: NA
d_call: TRBD1
v_call: TRBV30
j_call: TRBJ1-2
cdr3_nt: TGTGCCTGGAGTCCGAGGACAGGCGGGGGCTACACCTTC
cdr3_aa: CAWSPRTGGGYTF

clone_size: NA
d_call: NA
v_call: TRBV3-1/TRBV3-2
j_call: TRBJ1-1
cdr3_nt: TGTGCCAGCAGCCCAAATCTAGGCATAGCTTTCTTT
cdr3_aa: CASSPNLGIAFF

clone_size: NA
d_call: NA
v_call: TRBV30
j_call: TRBJ1-4
cdr3_nt: TGTGCCTGGAGCGGCAACAGGTTGGAAAAACTGTTTTTT
cdr3_aa: CAWSGNRLEKLFF

clone_size: NA
d_call: TRBD2
v_call: TRBV27
j_call: TRBJ2-3
cdr3_nt: TGTGCCAGCAGTTTATTAGCGGGGGGGAATACGCAGTATTTT
cdr3_aa: CASSLLAGGNTQYF

clone_size: NA
d_call: NA
v_call: TRBV4-1
j_call: TRBJ1-3
cdr3_nt: TGCGCCAGCAGCCTCAGCCGGGACTCCGGAAACACCATATATTTT
cdr3_aa: CASSLSRDSGNTIYF

clone_size: once
d_call: NA
v_call: TRBV19
j_call: TRBJ2-6
cdr3_nt: TGTGCCAGTAGGGCTTCAGGCTTCCCTGGGGCCAACGTCCTGACTTTC
cdr3_aa: CASRASGFPGANVLTF

clone_size: few
d_call: TRBD1
v_call: TRBV13
j_call: TRBJ1-2
cdr3_nt: TGTGCCAGCAGCGTGGGACAGTTCTATGGCTACACCTTC
cdr3_aa: CASSVGQFYGYTF

clone_size: few
d_call: NA
v_call: TRBV12-3/TRBV12-4
j_call: TRBJ2-2
cdr3_nt: TGTGCCAGCAGGTATAGGGGCACCGGGGAGCTGTTTTTT
cdr3_aa: CASRYRGTGELFF

clone_size: NA
d_call: TRBD2
v_call: TRBV5-4
j_call: TRBJ2-2
cdr3_nt: TGTGCCAGCAGCCCTACTAGCGGGGGAGCGAACACCGGGGAGCTGTTTTTT
cdr3_aa: CASSPTSGGANTGELFF